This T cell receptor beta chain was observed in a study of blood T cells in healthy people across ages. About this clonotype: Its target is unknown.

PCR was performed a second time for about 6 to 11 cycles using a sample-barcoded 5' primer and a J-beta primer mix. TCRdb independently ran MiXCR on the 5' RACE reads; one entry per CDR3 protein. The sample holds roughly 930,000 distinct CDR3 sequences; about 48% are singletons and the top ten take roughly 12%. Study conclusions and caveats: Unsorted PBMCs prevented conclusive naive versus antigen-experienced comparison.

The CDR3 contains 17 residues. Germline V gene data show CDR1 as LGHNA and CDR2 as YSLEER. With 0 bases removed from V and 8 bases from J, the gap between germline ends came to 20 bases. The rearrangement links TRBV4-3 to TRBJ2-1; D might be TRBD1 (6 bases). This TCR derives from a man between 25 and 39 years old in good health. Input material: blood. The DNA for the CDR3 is TGCGCCAGCAGCCAAGATCACACAGGGCTATTCGTGGATGAGCAGTTCTTC. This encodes CASSQDHTGLFVDEQFF.